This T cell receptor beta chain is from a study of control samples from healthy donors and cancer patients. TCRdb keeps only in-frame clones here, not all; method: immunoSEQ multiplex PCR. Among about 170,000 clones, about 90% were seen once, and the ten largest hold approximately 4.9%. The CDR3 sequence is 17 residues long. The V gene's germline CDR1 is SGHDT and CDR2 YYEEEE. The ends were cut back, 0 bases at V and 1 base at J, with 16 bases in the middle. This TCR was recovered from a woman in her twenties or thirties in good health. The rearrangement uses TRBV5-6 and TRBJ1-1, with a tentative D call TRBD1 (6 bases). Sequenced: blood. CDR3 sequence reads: CASSLGGGHPSNTEAFF. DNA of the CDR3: TGTGCCAGCAGCTTGGGAGGGGGACACCCGTCGAACACTGAAGCTTTCTTT.